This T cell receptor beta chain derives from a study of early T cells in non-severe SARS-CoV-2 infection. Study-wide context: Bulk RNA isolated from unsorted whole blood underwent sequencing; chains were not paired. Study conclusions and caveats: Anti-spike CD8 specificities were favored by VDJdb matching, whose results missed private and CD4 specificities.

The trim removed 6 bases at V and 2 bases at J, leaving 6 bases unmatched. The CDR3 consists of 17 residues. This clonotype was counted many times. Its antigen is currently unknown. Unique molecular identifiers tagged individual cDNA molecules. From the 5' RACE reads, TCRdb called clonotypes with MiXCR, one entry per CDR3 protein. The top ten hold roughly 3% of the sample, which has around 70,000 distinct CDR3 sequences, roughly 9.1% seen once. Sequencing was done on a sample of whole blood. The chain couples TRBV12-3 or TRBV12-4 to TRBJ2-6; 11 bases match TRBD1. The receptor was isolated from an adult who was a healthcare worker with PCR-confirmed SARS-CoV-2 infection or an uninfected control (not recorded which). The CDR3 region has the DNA TGTGCCAGCAGCCCCGGGACAGGGGGAACTGGGGCCAACGTCCTGACTTTC. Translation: CASSPGTGGTGANVLTF.